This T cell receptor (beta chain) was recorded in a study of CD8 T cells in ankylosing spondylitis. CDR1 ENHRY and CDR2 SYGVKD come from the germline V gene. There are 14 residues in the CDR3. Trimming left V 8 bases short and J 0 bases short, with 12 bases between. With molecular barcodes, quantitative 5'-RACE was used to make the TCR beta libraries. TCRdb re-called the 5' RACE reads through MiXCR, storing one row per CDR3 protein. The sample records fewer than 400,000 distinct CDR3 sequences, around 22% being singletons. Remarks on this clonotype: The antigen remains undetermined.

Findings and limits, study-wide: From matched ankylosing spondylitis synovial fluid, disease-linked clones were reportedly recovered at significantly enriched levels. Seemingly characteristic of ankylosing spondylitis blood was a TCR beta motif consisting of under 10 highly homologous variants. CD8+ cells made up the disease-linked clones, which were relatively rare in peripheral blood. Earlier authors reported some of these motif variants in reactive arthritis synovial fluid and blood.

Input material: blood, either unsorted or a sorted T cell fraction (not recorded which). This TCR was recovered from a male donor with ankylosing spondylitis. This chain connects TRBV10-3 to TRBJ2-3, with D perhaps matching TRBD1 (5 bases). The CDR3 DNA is TGTGCCATCGCCGGTGGGGCCAGCACAGATACGCAGTATTTT. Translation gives CAIAGGASTDTQYF.